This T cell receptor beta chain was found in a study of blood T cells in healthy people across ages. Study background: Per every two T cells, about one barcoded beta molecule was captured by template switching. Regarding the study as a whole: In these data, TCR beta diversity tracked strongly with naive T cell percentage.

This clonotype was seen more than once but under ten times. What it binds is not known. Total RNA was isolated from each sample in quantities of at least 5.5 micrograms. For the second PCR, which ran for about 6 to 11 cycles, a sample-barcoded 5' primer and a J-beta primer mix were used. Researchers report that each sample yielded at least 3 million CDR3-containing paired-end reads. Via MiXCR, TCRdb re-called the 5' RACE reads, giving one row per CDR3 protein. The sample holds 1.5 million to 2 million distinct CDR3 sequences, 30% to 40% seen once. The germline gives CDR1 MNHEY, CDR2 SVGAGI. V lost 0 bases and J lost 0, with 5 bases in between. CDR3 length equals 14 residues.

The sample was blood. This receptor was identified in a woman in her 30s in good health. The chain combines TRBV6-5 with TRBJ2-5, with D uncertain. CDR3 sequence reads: CASSYSRYQETQYF. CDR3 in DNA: TGTGCCAGCAGTTACTCTAGGTACCAAGAGACCCAGTACTTC.